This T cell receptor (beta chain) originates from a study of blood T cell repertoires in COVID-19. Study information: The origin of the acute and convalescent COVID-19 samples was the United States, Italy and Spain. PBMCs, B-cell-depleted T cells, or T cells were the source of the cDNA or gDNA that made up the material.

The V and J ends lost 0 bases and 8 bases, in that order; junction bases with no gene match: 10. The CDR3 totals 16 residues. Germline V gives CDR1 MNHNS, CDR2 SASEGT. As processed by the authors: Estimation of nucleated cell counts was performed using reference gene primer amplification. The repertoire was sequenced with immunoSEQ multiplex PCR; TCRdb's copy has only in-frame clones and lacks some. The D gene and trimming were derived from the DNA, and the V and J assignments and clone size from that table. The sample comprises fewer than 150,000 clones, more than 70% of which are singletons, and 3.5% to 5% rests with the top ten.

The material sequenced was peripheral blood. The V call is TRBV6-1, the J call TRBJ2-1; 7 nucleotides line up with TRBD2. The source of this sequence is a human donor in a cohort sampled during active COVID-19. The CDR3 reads CASSEALRGSWHEQFF. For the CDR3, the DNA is TGTGCCAGCAGTGAAGCATTGCGGGGGTCGTGGCATGAGCAGTTCTTC.